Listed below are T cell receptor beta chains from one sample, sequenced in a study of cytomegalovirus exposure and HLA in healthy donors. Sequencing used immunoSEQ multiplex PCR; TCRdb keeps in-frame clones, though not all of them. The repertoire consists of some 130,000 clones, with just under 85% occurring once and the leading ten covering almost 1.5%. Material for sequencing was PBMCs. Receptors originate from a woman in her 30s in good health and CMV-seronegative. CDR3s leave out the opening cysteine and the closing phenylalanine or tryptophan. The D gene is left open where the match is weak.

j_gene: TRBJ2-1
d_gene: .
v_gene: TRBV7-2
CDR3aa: ASSLRFGNEQF

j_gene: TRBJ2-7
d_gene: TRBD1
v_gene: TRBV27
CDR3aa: ASSSGRTGPYEQY

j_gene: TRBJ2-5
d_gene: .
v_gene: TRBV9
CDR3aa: ASSKGGFQETQY

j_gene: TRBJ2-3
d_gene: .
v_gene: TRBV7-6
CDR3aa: ASSSGDFTDTQY

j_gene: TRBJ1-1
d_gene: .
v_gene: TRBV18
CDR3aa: ASSLGRDTEAF

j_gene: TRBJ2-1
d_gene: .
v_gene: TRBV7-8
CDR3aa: ASSPSNEQF

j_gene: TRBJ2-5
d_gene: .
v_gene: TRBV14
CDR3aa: ASAGRGHQETQY

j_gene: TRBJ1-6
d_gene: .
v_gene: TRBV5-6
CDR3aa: ASSLTGIVDSPLH

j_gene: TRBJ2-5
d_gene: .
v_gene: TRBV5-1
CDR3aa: ASSYGSQETQY

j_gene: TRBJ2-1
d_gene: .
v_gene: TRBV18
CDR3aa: ASSPLQGAYNEQF

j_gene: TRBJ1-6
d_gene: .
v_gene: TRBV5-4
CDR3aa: ASSLVQGDNSPLH

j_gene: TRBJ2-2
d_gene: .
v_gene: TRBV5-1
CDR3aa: ASSDYVNTGELF

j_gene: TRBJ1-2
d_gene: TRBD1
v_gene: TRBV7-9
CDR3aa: ASSFRDRGHT

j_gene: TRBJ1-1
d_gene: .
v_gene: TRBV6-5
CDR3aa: ASSYSPVRGDTF

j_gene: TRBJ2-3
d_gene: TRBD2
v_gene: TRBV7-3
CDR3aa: ASSLSGGADTQY

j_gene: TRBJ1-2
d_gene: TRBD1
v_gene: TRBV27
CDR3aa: ASSPVGQGGNYGYT

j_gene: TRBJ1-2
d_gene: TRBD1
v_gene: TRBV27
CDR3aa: ASSPRTGGLGYGYT

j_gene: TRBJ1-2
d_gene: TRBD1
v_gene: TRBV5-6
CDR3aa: ASSPGQGAVGYT

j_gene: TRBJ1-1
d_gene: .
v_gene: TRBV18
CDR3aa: ASSSTGRLTEAF

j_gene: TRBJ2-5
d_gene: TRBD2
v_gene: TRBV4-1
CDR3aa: ASSPARTSGGQETQY